Listed here are 28 T cell receptor beta chains from one sample, sequenced in a study of cytomegalovirus exposure and HLA in healthy donors. Both 60 Vbeta primers and 13 Jbeta primers went into the PCR. Sequencing was performed with immunoSEQ multiplex PCR; in TCRdb, only in-frame clones are kept and a portion is missing. The data contain 85,000 to 90,000 clones, around 74% of them singletons. The sample taken for sequencing was PBMCs. These receptor sequences come from a man aged 25 to 40 in good health and CMV-seropositive.

The chain joins TRBV4-1 to TRBJ2-7; 7 positions match TRBD2. Trimming removed 2 bases from V and 3 bases from J; junction bases left unmatched: 7. The CDR3 consists of 15 residues. The germline CDR1 and CDR2 sequences are MGHRA and YSYEKL. The CDR3: CASSQNTGLNYEQYF. CDR3 nucleotide sequence: TGCGCCAGCAGCCAAAATACGGGACTAAACTACGAGCAGTACTTC.

The gene calls are TRBV21-1 and TRBJ2-1; no check of the table's D call, TRBD2, against the DNA was made. TRBV21-1 is assigned pseudogene status. The CDR3 runs to 16 residues. The CDR3 loop reads CASSKRSGGGYNEQFF. The DNA for the CDR3 is TGTGCCAGCAGCAAACGGAGCGGGGGTGGGTACAATGAGCAGTTCTTC.

This sequence joins TRBV6-1 and TRBJ1-5; D is unclear. V lost 5 bases and J 3 bases, leaving 8 bases between the germline ends. This CDR3 spans 13 amino acids. CDR1 is MNHNS and CDR2 is SASEGT in the germline V gene. In DNA, the CDR3 is TGTGCCAGCAGTTTGAGGTACAATCAGCCCCAGCATTTT. Its protein is CASSLRYNQPQHF.

The CDR3 DNA is TGTGCCAGCAGCTCCGCAGAGGGATTGTCGGGTTACGAGCAGTACTTC. Protein: CASSSAEGLSGYEQYF. The chain uses TRBV7-9 and TRBJ2-7; D is possibly TRBD2 (5 bases). The CDR3 sequence is 16 residues long. The germline V gene has CDR1 SEHNR and CDR2 FQNEAQ (reference sequence). V was cut by 4 bases and J by 4 bases, with 20 bases left in between.

The chain recombines TRBV11-2 with TRBJ2-3; D is uncertain. V shed 5 bases and J shed 9 bases, with 15 bases lying between them. The CDR3 has 13 amino acids. Germline CDR1 is SGHAT and CDR2 is FQNNGV. CDR3 region: CASSPGLTPTQYF. CDR3 in DNA: TGTGCCAGCAGCCCGGGTTTGACCCCAACGCAGTATTTT.

The V call is TRBV2, the J call TRBJ1-2; 9 bases match TRBD1. Per the germline V gene, CDR1 is SNHLY and CDR2 is FYNNEI. The CDR3 runs 14 residues. V gave up 6 bases and J gave up 2 bases; unmatched junction bases: 4. CDR3 loop: CASSGTGKNYGYTF. In DNA, the CDR3 is TGTGCCAGCAGCGGGACAGGGAAAAACTATGGCTACACCTTC.

The CDR3 DNA reads as TGTGCCAGCAGAAACATAGACACCCATACAAATGAGCAGTTCTTC. This codes for CASRNIDTHTNEQFF. The J gene is TRBJ2-1, the V gene TRBV19; no clear D. Germline loops: CDR1 LNHDA, CDR2 SQIVND (reference sequence). V lost 9 bases to trimming and J lost 7 bases, with 22 bases between them. CDR3 length: 15 residues.

For this clone: A read error may produce the germline difference seen at one junction end. Other DNA variants within this sample encode the same CDR3. This chain links TRBV5-6 with TRBJ1-4; 7 nucleotides align to TRBD1. Per germline, CDR1 SGHDT and CDR2 YYEEEE. The CDR3 contains 15 residues. The CDR3 region is CASSSYRGADEKLFF. CDR3 sequence (DNA): TGCGCCAGCAGCTCCTACAGGGGCGCCGATGAAAAACTGTTTTTT.

The chain uses TRBV9 and TRBJ2-1; 11 bases line up with TRBD2. Germline CDR1 is SGDLS and CDR2 is YYNGEE. V dropped 2 bases and J dropped 8; count of bases not matched to a gene: 9. This CDR3 has 16 residues. CDR3: CASSVLTSGVSDEQFF. In DNA, the CDR3 is TGTGCCAGCAGCGTCCTGACTAGCGGGGTTTCGGATGAGCAGTTCTTC.

The chain uses TRBV6-5 and TRBJ2-7; D may be TRBD2 (5 bases). In germline, CDR1 is MNHEY, CDR2 SVGAGI. The CDR3 runs to 14 residues. Deletions cut 2 bases from V and 2 bases from J, with 10 bases between. CDR3: CASSYGGGPYEQYF. CDR3 nucleotide sequence: TGTGCCAGCAGTTACGGTGGCGGGCCCTACGAGCAGTACTTC.

This chain uses TRBV30 with TRBJ1-1; 9 bases agree with TRBD1. Germline CDR1 reads GTSNPN; CDR2 reads SVGIG (reference sequence). The J segment lost 4 bases and the V segment lost 4 bases, leaving 7 bases of the junction unmatched. The CDR3 runs 14 residues. CDR3 DNA sequence: TGTGCCTGGACCACGGGACAGGGATTCACTGAAGCTTTCTTT. Protein sequence: CAWTTGQGFTEAFF.

The chain links TRBV9 to TRBJ1-2; 7 nucleotides match TRBD1. The germline V gene has CDR1 SGDLS and CDR2 YYNGEE. The CDR3 runs to 15 residues. With V trimmed by 2 bases and J by 4 bases, 8 bases remained unmatched. The CDR3 DNA is TGTGCCAGCAGCGTGCGGACAGGCACTTTCTATGGCTACACCTTC. Its protein product is CASSVRTGTFYGYTF.

This rearrangement joins TRBV28 to TRBJ1-2; D remains ambiguous. This CDR3 contains 12 residues. Per germline, CDR1 MDHEN and CDR2 SYDVKM. V was shortened by 4 bases and J by 7 bases, with 10 bases between the two germline ends. The CDR3 protein is CASSSVSSGYTF. In DNA form, the CDR3 reads TGTGCCAGCAGTTCCGTGTCGAGTGGCTACACCTTC.

J is TRBJ1-6 and V is TRBV15; D might be TRBD1 (6 bases). The length of the CDR3 is 15 residues. Trimming removed 0 bases from V and 10 bases from J, with 13 bases in between. Germline CDR1 LNHNV, CDR2 YYDKDF (reference sequence). CDR3 sequence reads: CATSRDIQGASPLHF. The DNA of the CDR3 is TGTGCCACCAGCAGAGATATACAGGGTGCGTCACCCCTCCACTTT.

This chain joins TRBV9 and TRBJ2-6; D is perhaps TRBD2 (7 bases). CDR3 length: 14 amino acids. The V gene's germline CDR1 is SGDLS and CDR2 YYNGEE. Trimming took 3 bases from V and 9 from J, leaving 13 bases between them. The CDR3 coding sequence is TGTGCCAGCAGCGCCGAGGGGGGGTTCAACGTCCTGACTTTC. Its translation is CASSAEGGFNVLTF.

This clone has only a few counts. The chain combines TRBV11-3 with TRBJ2-5; 9 nucleotides align to TRBD1. The CDR3 loop spans 12 amino acids. V gave up 5 bases and J gave up 6 bases; unmatched junction bases: 1. Germline CDR1 is SGHNT and CDR2 is YENEEA. CDR3 in DNA: TGTGCCAGCAGCGGACAGGGGCAGACCCAGTACTTC. It is translated as CASSGQGQTQYF.

V is TRBV2 and J is TRBJ2-4, with D perhaps TRBD1 (5 bases). The CDR3 consists of 16 residues. Per germline, CDR1 SNHLY and CDR2 FYNNEI. V was trimmed by 1 base and J by 3 bases, leaving 13 bases between them. CDR3 region: CASSEGRKGVKNIQYF. In DNA, the CDR3 is TGTGCCAGCAGTGAAGGTCGGAAAGGGGTCAAAAACATTCAGTACTTC.

The chain recombines TRBV5-8 with TRBJ1-2; D is perhaps TRBD1 (5 bases). The CDR3 is 14 amino acids. Germline V gene data show CDR1 as SGHTS and CDR2 as YDEGEE. The V end lost 1 base, the J end lost 2 bases, and 9 bases lay between the germline ends. The CDR3 protein is CASSLLTENYGYTF. The CDR3 DNA follows: TGTGCCAGCAGCTTGCTGACAGAAAACTATGGCTACACCTTC.

The V call is TRBV7-3, the J call TRBJ2-3; 9 bases are shared with TRBD1. Germline values: CDR1 SGHTA, CDR2 FQGTGA. The V and J ends lost 5 bases and 5 bases, in that order; junction bases with no gene match: 5. The CDR3 runs 14 residues. CDR3 nucleotides: TGTGCCAGCAGCACCGGGACAGGGAGAGATACGCAGTATTTT. It codes for CASSTGTGRDTQYF.

This sequence joins TRBV5-1 and TRBJ2-5, with TRBD2 matching over 8 bases. The J call could be wrong; TRBJ2-7 is a better fit for the DNA end. CDR3 size: 15 residues. Germline lookup yields CDR1 SGHRS and CDR2 YFSETQ. The CDR3 protein is CASSNHSGEVYEQYF. The CDR3 region has the DNA TGCGCCAGCAGCAACCATAGCGGGGAGGTGTACGAGCAGTACTTC.

The chain combines TRBV4-2 with TRBJ1-5, with 8 bases aligning to TRBD1. CDR3 length: 20 residues. The germline V gene encodes CDR1 LGHNA and CDR2 YNFKEQ. After removal of 1 base from V and 2 bases from J, the junction contained 16 bases not matched to a gene. The CDR3 sequence: CASSQASTGEERMRNQPQHF. In nucleotides, the CDR3 is TGTGCCAGCAGCCAAGCCTCGACAGGGGAGGAAAGGATGCGCAATCAGCCCCAGCATTTT.

This sequence joins TRBV15 and TRBJ1-5; TRBD1 matches 8 bases. The CDR3 consists of 14 residues. After removal of 9 bases from V and 1 base from J, the junction contained 5 bases not matched to a gene. Germline V CDR1 and CDR2: LNHNV, YYDKDF (reference sequence). CDR3 nucleotides: TGTGCCACTTACCGGACAGGGAGCAATCAGCCCCAGCATTTT. The encoded protein is CATYRTGSNQPQHF.

This sequence joins TRBV11-3 and TRBJ2-5; TRBD2 matches at 7 bases. The CDR3 totals 16 residues. With 3 bases clipped from V and 5 bases from J, the junction kept 12 bases outside the gene matches. The germline CDR1 and CDR2 sequences are SGHNT and YENEEA. CDR3: CASSFAGEPVGETQYF. CDR3 nucleotide sequence: TGTGCCAGCAGCTTTGCGGGGGAGCCTGTGGGGGAGACCCAGTACTTC.

V is TRBV5-6 and J is TRBJ1-2; D perhaps matches TRBD1 (6 bases). There are 14 residues in the CDR3. The ends were cut back, 5 bases at V and 4 bases at J, with 15 bases in the middle. The germline gives CDR1 SGHDT, CDR2 YYEEEE. The CDR3 DNA reads as TGTGCCAGCAGTTCTGGGGCCAGGGGCTATGGCTACACCTTC. Residues: CASSSGARGYGYTF. Together with reference TRBV5-6 and TRBJ1-2, the CDR3 gives the full variable domain: DAGVTQSPTHLIKTRGQQVTLRCSPKSGHDTVSWYQQALGQGPQFIFQYYEEEERQRGNFPDRFSGHQFPNYSSELNVNALLLGDSALYLCASSSGARGYGYTFGSGTRLTVV.

V usage is TRBV15 and J usage is TRBJ2-7, with D maybe TRBD2 (6 bases). This CDR3 is 14 amino acids long. Trimming removed 5 bases from V and 5 bases from J, with 16 bases in between. Germline V gene lookup returns CDR1 LNHNV and CDR2 YYDKDF (reference sequence). The CDR3 sequence: CATSPLGGEDEQYF. In DNA, the CDR3 is TGTGCCACCAGCCCCCTTGGAGGGGAGGACGAGCAGTACTTC. Looking up the rest from reference TRBV15 and TRBJ2-7 gives the full variable domain: DAMVIQNPRYQVTQFGKPVTLSCSQTLNHNVMYWYQQKSSQAPKLLFHYYDKDFNNEADTPDNFQSRRPNTSFCFLDIRSPGLGDTAMYLCATSPLGGEDEQYFGPGTRLTVT.

The chain joins TRBV5-1 to TRBJ1-1; D unclear. Germline loops: CDR1 SGHRS, CDR2 YFSETQ. V lost 0 bases to trimming and J lost 7 bases, with 10 bases between them. CDR3 length equals 13 residues. CDR3 DNA sequence: TGCGCCAGCAGCTTGGAGGCGAGGAGTGAAGCTTTCTTT. Amino acid sequence: CASSLEARSEAFF.

The rearrangement joins TRBV6-1 to TRBJ2-4; possible D gene TRBD2, 5 bases. The CDR3 sequence is 15 residues long. Trimming pared 6 bases from V and 0 bases from J, leaving 12 bases between. Germline V lookup: CDR1 MNHNS, CDR2 SASEGT. The CDR3 DNA sequence: TGTGCCAGCAGAAGGGCCGGGGTAGCCAAAAACATTCAGTACTTC. Its translation is CASRRAGVAKNIQYF.

This clone was picked up a small number of times. The V gene is TRBV4-3, the J gene TRBJ2-1; TRBD1 might be the D (6 bases). CDR3 size: 15 residues. Germline V gives CDR1 LGHNA, CDR2 YSLEER. Trimming took off 5 bases at V and 5 bases at J, with 16 bases between the two ends. This CDR3 reads CASSSGVGVNNEQFF. CDR3 bases: TGCGCCAGCAGCTCAGGGGTTGGGGTAAACAATGAGCAGTTCTTC.